Sequencing of this T cell receptor beta chain was carried out in a study of blood T cell repertoires in COVID-19. About the research overall: Samples representing acute and convalescent COVID-19 were sourced from the United States, Italy and Spain. Sources were T cells, B-cell-depleted T cells, or PBMCs; the material itself was cDNA or gDNA.

This CDR3 spans 18 amino acids. Germline lookup yields CDR1 MNHEY and CDR2 SVGEGT. J was trimmed by 4 bases and V by 1 base; bases with no gene match: 15. As handled by the study authors: Estimation of nucleated cell counts relied on the amplification of reference gene primers. Sequenced by immunoSEQ multiplex PCR; TCRdb stores in-frame clones only, minus some. V and J calls and clone size are copied from that table; D and trimming were computed from the DNA. The sample shows roughly 80,000 clones, 80% to 85% of them seen only once. Input material: peripheral blood. V usage is TRBV6-2 or TRBV6-3 and J usage is TRBJ1-1; TRBD1 aligns across 7 bases. This receptor was identified in a man aged 45-60 years with acute or convalescent COVID-19. The CDR3 reads CASSYWPRQGQVVTEAFF. The CDR3 DNA reads TGTGCCAGCAGTTACTGGCCCCGACAGGGTCAGGTGGTCACTGAAGCTTTCTTT.